What follows are 14 T cell receptor beta chains derived from one specimen sequenced in a study of T cell responses to AZD1222 COVID-19 vaccine. The assay was immunoSEQ multiplex PCR, and TCRdb's table has in-frame clones only and misses some. The table has approximately 170,000 clones, about 90% seen once; the top ten hold less than 1.3%. Specimen: peripheral blood, collected 28 days after the second AZD1222 dose. These receptor sequences come from an adult who received the AZD1222 COVID-19 vaccine.

J is TRBJ2-1 and V is TRBV10-3, with 9 bases fitting TRBD1. CDR1 and CDR2 (germline): ENHRY, SYGVKD. V lost 0 bases, J lost 8 bases, and 8 bases stayed unmatched. This CDR3 has 16 amino acids. The chain's CDR3 is CAISESGQGIRDEQFF. The CDR3, as DNA: TGTGCCATCAGTGAGTCGGGACAGGGTATCCGCGATGAGCAGTTCTTC.

The chain couples TRBV5-6 to TRBJ2-7; D not resolved. This CDR3 has 13 amino acids. Germline V gene data show CDR1 as SGHDT and CDR2 as YYEEEE. Trimming took off 1 base at V and 2 bases at J, with 7 bases between the two ends. The DNA for the CDR3 is TGTGCCAGCAGCTTGCAGTCCGCCTACGAGCAGTACTTC. Translated, it gives CASSLQSAYEQYF. The whole variable domain, remainder taken from reference TRBV5-6 and TRBJ2-7, is DAGVTQSPTHLIKTRGQQVTLRCSPKSGHDTVSWYQQALGQGPQFIFQYYEEEERQRGNFPDRFSGHQFPNYSSELNVNALLLGDSALYLCASSLQSAYEQYFGPGTRLTVT.

This sequence joins TRBV6-5 and TRBJ1-5; 10 nucleotides agree with TRBD1. This CDR3 spans 13 amino acids. J lost 5 bases, V lost 8 bases, and 3 bases had no gene match. Germline-derived CDR1 and CDR2 are MNHEY and SVGAGI. CDR3 DNA sequence: TGTGCCAGCGGGACAGGGGTACATCAGCCCCAGCATTTT. This encodes CASGTGVHQPQHF.

This clone was recorded a few times. The CDR3 protein is CASNRGGGTRAFF. Here the CDR3 DNA reads TGTGCCAGTAACCGGGGGGGAGGGACGAGAGCTTTCTTT. The chain couples TRBV12-3 or TRBV12-4 to TRBJ1-1, with D perhaps matching TRBD1 (5 bases). The V and J ends lost 9 bases and 10 bases respectively, with 21 bases between them. The CDR3 loop spans 13 amino acids.

V usage is TRBV4-1 and J usage is TRBJ1-2; D ambiguous. The CDR3 runs to 15 residues. The ends were cut back, 1 base at V and 0 bases at J, with 9 bases in the middle. In germline, CDR1 is MGHRA, CDR2 YSYEKL. CDR3 in DNA: TGCGCCAGCAGCCAAGTGATCTACACTAACTATGGCTACACCTTC. Its translation is CASSQVIYTNYGYTF.

Written as DNA, the CDR3 is TGTGCCAGCAGTAGAGTACAGGAATCCGCCTATGGCTACACCTTC. Amino acid sequence: CASSRVQESAYGYTF. V gene TRBV6-5 combines with J gene TRBJ1-2, with D possibly matching TRBD1 (5 bases). With 5 bases removed from V and 4 bases from J, the gap between germline ends came to 17 bases. CDR3 length: 15 amino acids. Germline values: CDR1 MNHEY, CDR2 SVGAGI.

This chain connects TRBV6-6 to TRBJ1-5; possibly TRBD1 for D (5 bases). V was cut by 2 bases and J by 1 base, with 9 bases left in between. CDR1 MNHNY and CDR2 SVGAGI come from the germline V gene (reference sequence). This CDR3 spans 15 amino acids. The CDR3 DNA follows: TGTGCCAGCAGTTACGAGAGGGGCAGCAATCAGCCCCAGCATTTT. This gives the protein CASSYERGSNQPQHF.

The chain uses TRBV18 and TRBJ1-1; perhaps TRBD1 as D (5 bases). V was pared by 3 bases and J by 4 bases, with 9 bases between. Germline loops: CDR1 KGHSH, CDR2 LQKENI. The CDR3 contains 13 residues. CDR3 loop: CASSPRGVTEAFF. The CDR3 DNA reads as TGTGCCAGCTCACCCCGGGGCGTCACTGAAGCTTTCTTT. The full variable domain, in which reference TRBV18 and TRBJ1-1 provide the parts outside the CDR3, is NAGVMQNPRHLVRRRGQEARLRCSPMKGHSHVYWYRQLPEEGLKFMVYLQKENIIDESGMPKERFSAEFPKEGPSILRIQQVVRGDSAAYFCASSPRGVTEAFFGQGTRLTVV.

The V call is TRBV5-3, the J call TRBJ2-5; 11 bases line up with TRBD1. TRBV5-3 falls under the ORF class, with uncertain function. V was clipped by 4 bases and J by 2 bases; unmatched bases: 4. This CDR3 has 15 amino acids. Written as DNA, the CDR3 is TGTGCCAGAAGCCCCCGGGACAGGGGGCAAGAGACCCAGTACTTC. This codes for CARSPRDRGQETQYF.

The chain links TRBV7-9 to TRBJ1-1; 9 positions agree with TRBD1. V trimming: 5 bases; J trimming: 5 bases; junction bases outside the gene matches: 0. Per the germline V gene, CDR1 is SEHNR and CDR2 is FQNEAQ (reference sequence). This CDR3 comprises 12 residues. CDR3 amino acids: CASSDRGTEAFF. For the CDR3, the DNA is TGTGCCAGCAGCGACAGGGGGACTGAAGCTTTCTTT.

V is TRBV6-5 and J is TRBJ1-1, with D possibly TRBD1 on 5 matching bases. The germline V and J ends were trimmed by 6 bases and 3 bases, with 14 bases remaining between them. Germline CDR1 reads MNHEY; CDR2 reads SVGAGI. The CDR3 length is 14 residues. CDR3 coding DNA: TGTGCCAGCAGCCTAGCGGGGGACTACACTGAAGCTTTCTTT. Protein: CASSLAGDYTEAFF.

The J gene is TRBJ2-7, the V gene TRBV12-3 or TRBV12-4; either TRBD1 or TRBD2 may supply D (6 bases each). Trimming removed 3 bases from V and 6 bases from J, with 12 bases in between. CDR3 length: 13 amino acids. CDR3 DNA sequence: TGTGCCAGCAGTTTTTGGGGGGCCGGCGAGCAGTACTTC. Its protein product is CASSFWGAGEQYF.

V usage is TRBV2 and J usage is TRBJ1-4; 10 bases match TRBD1. The germline CDR1 and CDR2 sequences are SNHLY and FYNNEI. The CDR3 has 16 residues. Losses at the gene ends were 6 bases for V and 0 bases for J; bases not matched to a gene: 4. The CDR3 region is CASRRQGATTNEKLFF. The CDR3 DNA follows: TGTGCCAGCAGACGACAGGGGGCCACAACTAATGAAAAACTGTTTTTT.

The rearrangement links TRBV7-9 to TRBJ2-7, with TRBD2 identical over 8 bases. With V trimmed by 5 bases and J by 6 bases, 9 bases remained unmatched. CDR3 length: 14 amino acids. In germline, CDR1 is SEHNR, CDR2 FQNEAQ (reference sequence). In DNA, the CDR3 is TGTGCCAGCAGCGTGGGTGAACGGGGGGGCGAGCAGTACTTC. Translation gives CASSVGERGGEQYF.